This TCR beta chain was identified in a study of CD8 T cells in Susac syndrome. Study-wide context: Within the group of sequenced Susac syndrome patients, roughly six had active disease and about eight were in remission.

V was trimmed by 0 bases and J by 6 bases, leaving 6 bases between them. This CDR3 contains 12 residues. Germline lookup yields CDR1 KGHSH and CDR2 LQKENI. A quantity of about 0.45 to 1 ug RNA underwent reverse transcription using random hexamers. The amplification used immunoSEQ multiplex PCR on TCR beta CDR3; it spanned 54 Vbeta and 13 Jbeta. TCRdb called the immunoSEQ multiplex PCR reads again in MiXCR, with one record for every CDR3 protein. The sample contains approximately 180,000 distinct CDR3 sequences, roughly 94% of which appear only once. In Susac syndrome patients, recently defined diagnostic criteria for definite or probable disease were met.

The chain uses TRBV18 and TRBJ2-7, with D uncertain. Sequenced sample: CD4+ T cells from PBMCs. The receptor was isolated from a human donor with Susac syndrome. CDR3: CASSPPGFEQYF. In DNA form, the CDR3 reads TGTGCCAGCTCACCACCCGGCTTCGAGCAGTACTTC.